This TCR beta chain stems from a study of cytomegalovirus exposure and HLA in healthy donors. Across the study: The same platform was used for the 120 validation repertoires and the roughly 670 first-cohort repertoires, a later analysis reported. Findings and limits, study-wide: There were a few CMV-associated chains whose specificity for CMV antigens was confirmed in vitro.

Separation from the 666-subject first cohort characterized the 120-subject validation cohort, to which the donors belonged. This clone has just a few counts. What it binds is unknown. The protocol was immunoSEQ multiplex PCR, while the TCRdb copy is restricted to in-frame clones and leaves out a portion. The table lists under 150,000 clones, around 87% of them singletons. The TCR comes from a man aged 18 to 30 in good health and CMV-seropositive. The specimen was PBMCs.

CDR3 sequence reads: CASSSGQGSNEQFF. CDR3 nucleotide sequence: TGCGCCAGCAGCTCGGGACAGGGGAGCAATGAGCAGTTCTTC. This chain joins TRBV5-1 and TRBJ2-1; 10 nucleotides line up with TRBD1. The CDR3 contains 14 residues. Germline CDR1 is SGHRS and CDR2 is YFSETQ. The junction had 3 bases not matched to a gene; V was cut back by 3 bases and J by 6 bases.